These 29 T cell receptor beta chains were all obtained from the same sample, sequenced in a study of cytomegalovirus exposure and HLA in healthy donors. It was with 60 Vbeta and 13 Jbeta primers that the PCR ran. Assay: immunoSEQ multiplex PCR; the TCRdb copy retains only in-frame clones and omits some. The repertoire holds roughly 55,000 clones, with around 81% as singletons. The specimen sequenced was PBMCs. The receptors derive from a boy aged 5-17 years in good health and CMV-seropositive.

This clone has more than one count but fewer than ten. CDR3 DNA: TGTGCCAGCAGCTCCCCCGGGGGTGGGTACGAGCAGTACTTC. It specifies CASSSPGGGYEQYF. V is TRBV7-9 and J is TRBJ2-7, with TRBD2 as a possible D gene (6 bases). Per the germline V gene, CDR1 is SEHNR and CDR2 is FQNEAQ (reference sequence). Trimming cost V 4 bases and J 4 bases, with 14 bases left between them. This CDR3 region has 14 residues.

This chain connects TRBV6-5 to TRBJ2-2; D call uncertain. Trimming stripped 6 bases from V and 6 bases from J, with 11 bases between. This CDR3 is 13 amino acids long. The germline V gene encodes CDR1 MNHEY and CDR2 SVGAGI. CDR3 sequence (DNA): TGTGCCAGCAGCCCTCTCGTTCCCGGGGAGCTGTTTTTT. It is translated as CASSPLVPGELFF.

The CDR3 spells CASIEPRNEKLFF. The CDR3 DNA reads TGTGCCAGTATCGAACCCAGGAATGAAAAACTGTTTTTT. The rearrangement joins TRBV19 to TRBJ1-4; D gene unclear. Per germline, CDR1 LNHDA and CDR2 SQIVND (reference sequence). The CDR3 runs to 13 residues. V gave up 7 bases and J gave up 5 bases, with 11 bases separating them.

The rearrangement joins TRBV19 to TRBJ2-3, with 9 nucleotides matching TRBD2. CDR1 is LNHDA and CDR2 is SQIVND in the germline V gene (reference sequence). The CDR3 covers 17 residues. V lost 5 bases and J lost 6; bases outside the gene matches: 15. The DNA for the CDR3 is TGTGCCAGTAGTCCCCTCGGTTTGGCGGGGGGGCGGGATACGCAGTATTTT. Translation: CASSPLGLAGGRDTQYF.

The chain joins TRBV7-2 to TRBJ1-1; D remains unclear. The CDR3 runs 15 residues. Germline CDR1 is SGHTA and CDR2 is FQGNSA. V dropped 2 bases and J dropped 6 bases, with 16 bases sitting between them. CDR3 in DNA: TGTGCCAGCAGCTTATACCCCGAGGGTCTTTCTGAAGCTTTCTTT. Translating gives CASSLYPEGLSEAFF.

This rearrangement joins TRBV10-2 to TRBJ1-6; 11 positions match TRBD1. This CDR3 spans 16 amino acids. Germline V gene sequence: CDR1 WSHSY, CDR2 SAAADI. Losses at the gene ends were 6 bases for V and 10 bases for J; bases not matched to a gene: 11. As DNA, the CDR3 is TGCGCCAGCAGCGATATGGACAGGGGGCTCAAATCACCCCTCCACTTT. It is translated as CASSDMDRGLKSPLHF.

V is TRBV19 and J is TRBJ1-6; D gene unclear. The CDR3 has 12 amino acids. Germline CDR1 and CDR2: LNHDA and SQIVND (reference sequence). Trimming stripped 6 bases from V and 7 bases from J, with 7 bases between. The CDR3 DNA reads TGTGCCAGTAGCGGAGGGAATTCACCCCTCCACTTT. Amino acid sequence: CASSGGNSPLHF.

The chain recombines TRBV5-4 with TRBJ2-3; TRBD2 matches at 8 bases. V trimming: 4 bases; J trimming: 0 bases; junction bases outside the gene matches: 13. The CDR3 is 18 residues long. Germline values: CDR1 SGHNT, CDR2 YYREEE (reference sequence). The CDR3 protein is CASSPGGGIDSSTDTQYF. CDR3 DNA sequence: TGTGCCAGCAGCCCTGGCGGGGGGATTGACTCTAGCACAGATACGCAGTATTTT.

V usage is TRBV11-2 and J usage is TRBJ2-5; D is perhaps TRBD1 (5 bases). V was pared by 5 bases and J by 2 bases, with 15 bases between. Looked up from germline, CDR1 is SGHAT and CDR2 is FQNNGV. There are 15 residues in the CDR3. This CDR3 is CASSPGLTEQETQYF. In nucleotides, the CDR3 is TGTGCCAGCAGCCCCGGGCTGACAGAACAAGAGACCCAGTACTTC.

This sequence joins TRBV11-2 and TRBJ2-5, with D perhaps TRBD2 (7 bases). Per the germline V gene, CDR1 is SGHAT and CDR2 is FQNNGV. The CDR3 is made up of 11 amino acids. V lost 5 bases and J 9 bases, leaving 10 bases between the germline ends. The CDR3 loop reads CASSLGGAQYF. The CDR3 DNA reads as TGTGCCAGCAGCCTAGGGGGGGCCCAGTACTTC.

The CDR3: CASSLDFLRLAGDEQFF. Written as DNA, the CDR3 is TGTGCCAGCAGCTTAGATTTCCTCCGACTAGCGGGGGATGAGCAGTTCTTC. The chain recombines TRBV7-2 with TRBJ2-1; 12 nucleotides match TRBD2. V dropped 1 base and J dropped 8; count of bases not matched to a gene: 9. Germline V gives CDR1 SGHTA, CDR2 FQGNSA. The CDR3 has 17 residues.

The J gene is TRBJ2-5, the V gene TRBV7-3, with 7 bases identical to TRBD2. The tail of the sequence fits TRBJ2-7 better, so the J call may be wrong. This CDR3 has 14 residues. CDR1 is SGHTA and CDR2 is FQGTGA in the germline V gene. Written as DNA, the CDR3 is TGTGCCAGCAGCCCAATAGCGGGTGCCTACGAGCAGTACTTC. Protein product: CASSPIAGAYEQYF.

This clone was counted only a few times. The chain is built from TRBV5-1 and TRBJ2-2, with D maybe TRBD1 (5 bases). Germline V gene sequence: CDR1 SGHRS, CDR2 YFSETQ. This CDR3 has 14 residues. The V and J ends lost 0 bases and 11 bases respectively, with 14 bases between them. For the CDR3, the DNA is TGCGCCAGCAGCTTGGACTTTCCTCAGGGCGAGCTGTTTTTT. Encoded protein: CASSLDFPQGELFF. Using reference TRBV5-1 and TRBJ2-2 for the parts outside the CDR3, the full variable domain is KAGVTQTPRYLIKTRGQQVTLSCSPISGHRSVSWYQQTPGQGLQFLFEYFSETQRNKGNFPGRFSGRQFSNSRSEMNVSTLELGDSALYLCASSLDFPQGELFFGEGSRLTVL.

The V gene is TRBV10-3, the J gene TRBJ1-2; no clear D. CDR1 and CDR2 from the germline V gene are ENHRY and SYGVKD. The V and J ends lost 3 bases and 8 bases respectively, with 10 bases between them. CDR3 length equals 12 residues. This CDR3 is CAISDGRVGYTF. As DNA, the CDR3 is TGTGCCATCAGTGATGGGAGGGTCGGCTACACCTTC.

The chain couples TRBV5-1 to TRBJ2-1; the D is unclear. The CDR3 totals 13 residues. Germline CDR1 SGHRS, CDR2 YFSETQ. Trimming shortened V by 1 base and J by 5 bases, and 7 bases separated the two germline ends. For the CDR3, the DNA is TGCGCCAGCAGCTTGAAAGGAGACAATGAGCAGTTCTTC. Encoded protein: CASSLKGDNEQFF.

The chain combines TRBV5-5 with TRBJ1-5; D possibly corresponds to TRBD1 (5 bases). V was clipped by 2 bases and J by 1 base, with 13 bases between them. This CDR3 has 16 amino acids. Germline CDR1 and CDR2: SGHKS and YYEKEE (reference sequence). Here the CDR3 reads CASSFGSGLSNQPQHF. In nucleotides, the CDR3 is TGTGCCAGCAGCTTCGGTTCAGGGTTAAGCAATCAGCCCCAGCATTTT. The full variable domain, its missing parts supplied by reference TRBV5-5 and TRBJ1-5, is DAGVTQSPTHLIKTRGQQVTLRCSPISGHKSVSWYQQVLGQGPQFIFQYYEKEERGRGNFPDRFSARQFPNYSSELNVNALLLGDSALYLCASSFGSGLSNQPQHFGDGTRLSIL.

This chain joins TRBV7-8 and TRBJ1-1; no reliable D call. Germline V gene sequence: CDR1 SGHVS, CDR2 FQNEAQ. The CDR3 covers 18 residues. V was pared by 1 base and J by 0 bases, with 18 bases between. This CDR3 is CASSLGGRWTVMNTEAFF. CDR3 bases: TGTGCCAGCAGCTTAGGCGGGAGGTGGACGGTGATGAACACTGAAGCTTTCTTT.

The chain employs TRBV5-4 and TRBJ1-1; weak D call: TRBD1 (5 bases). The CDR3 is 13 amino acids. The V gene lost 1 base and the J gene lost 4 bases, with 8 bases spanning the gap. Germline assignment: CDR1 SGHNT and CDR2 YYREEE (reference sequence). The CDR3 DNA follows: TGTGCCAGCAGCTTGACAGGTCCCACTGAAGCTTTCTTT. Encoded protein: CASSLTGPTEAFF.

V is TRBV11-2 and J is TRBJ1-1; TRBD1 matches at 7 bases. In germline, CDR1 is SGHAT, CDR2 FQNNGV. There are 16 residues in the CDR3. Germline trimming cut 0 bases from V and 0 bases from J; bases unmatched to any gene: 4. The CDR3 DNA sequence: TGTGCCAGCAGCTTAGATCTCGGGACAGTGAACACTGAAGCTTTCTTT. This encodes CASSLDLGTVNTEAFF.

As regards this clone: The same CDR3 is also encoded by other DNA sequences in this sample. This chain connects TRBV6-1 to TRBJ2-1, with 12 bases fitting TRBD1. This CDR3 is built from 18 residues. Trimming at V came to 2 bases and at J to 9 bases, leaving 14 bases not matched to a gene. Per germline, CDR1 MNHNS and CDR2 SASEGT. The CDR3 here is CASSEFQRRDRGQGEQFF. In DNA form, the CDR3 reads TGTGCCAGCAGTGAATTTCAGAGAAGGGACAGGGGGCAGGGTGAGCAGTTCTTC.

V is TRBV11-2 and J is TRBJ1-5, with D uncertain. V shed 5 bases and J shed 4 bases, with 12 bases lying between them. The CDR3 contains 14 residues. CDR1 SGHAT and CDR2 FQNNGV come from the germline V gene. CDR3 DNA sequence: TGTGCCAGCAGCCCGATAAGCGCGAATCAGCCCCAGCATTTT. Its protein product is CASSPISANQPQHF.

The chain joins TRBV15 to TRBJ1-5; D remains unclear. Germline CDR1 is LNHNV and CDR2 is YYDKDF (reference sequence). This CDR3 has 15 residues. The ends were cut back, 3 bases at V and 3 bases at J, with 12 bases in the middle. The CDR3, as DNA: TGTGCCACCAGCAGCTCAGGTTATAACAATCAGCCCCAGCATTTT. Residues: CATSSSGYNNQPQHF.

The genes are TRBV5-6 and TRBJ2-2; 7 bases are shared with TRBD1. The J segment lost 6 bases and the V segment lost 7 bases, leaving 9 bases of the junction unmatched. The CDR3 runs 14 residues. Germline-derived CDR1 and CDR2 are SGHDT and YYEEEE. CDR3 nucleotide sequence: TGTGCCAGCGGTCAAGGCCAGGGGGCCGGGGAGCTGTTTTTT. Its protein is CASGQGQGAGELFF.

This chain joins TRBV10-2 and TRBJ2-5; 10 bases are a match to TRBD1. CDR1 and CDR2 from the germline V gene are WSHSY and SAAADI. The V gene end was trimmed by 6 bases and the J gene end by 11 bases; junction bases not matched to a gene: 9. The CDR3 is 13 residues long. CDR3 sequence reads: CASRRQGAEEQYF. CDR3 DNA: TGCGCCAGCAGGAGACAGGGGGCCGAAGAGCAGTACTTC.

The chain carries TRBV6-6 and TRBJ1-5, with D possibly TRBD1 on 5 matching bases. CDR1 is MNHNY and CDR2 is SVGAGI in the germline V gene (reference sequence). Trimming removed 4 bases from V and 12 bases from J, with 16 bases in between. The CDR3 runs to 13 residues. The CDR3 DNA reads TGTGCCAGCAGTTCAGGGCTTCGAGGTGGCCAGCATTTT. Translated: CASSSGLRGGQHF.

This clone was seen just once. The chain uses TRBV9 and TRBJ1-2; D perhaps matches TRBD1 (5 bases). V shed 3 bases and J shed 6 bases, with 18 bases lying between them. There are 15 residues in the CDR3. CDR1 is SGDLS, CDR2 YYNGEE, per germline. The CDR3 bases are TGTGCCAGCAGCGCCGGGGGGGGAAGGGGTGATGGCTACACCTTC. It encodes CASSAGGGRGDGYTF.

The chain joins TRBV6-1 to TRBJ1-4; the D gene is possibly TRBD1 (6 bases). The V end was cut by 0 bases, the J end by 4 bases, with 15 bases between. CDR1 is MNHNS, CDR2 SASEGT, per germline. This CDR3 contains 17 residues. The CDR3 spells CASSEASRGHFNEKLFF. The CDR3 DNA reads TGTGCCAGCAGTGAAGCGTCGAGGGGACATTTTAATGAAAAACTGTTTTTT.

This sequence joins TRBV7-2 and TRBJ2-1, with no clear D. Per the germline V gene, CDR1 is SGHTA and CDR2 is FQGNSA. The CDR3 extends over 15 amino acids. The V end was cut by 2 bases, the J end by 0 bases, with 8 bases between. The CDR3 spells CASSLYSSSYNEQFF. CDR3 nucleotides: TGTGCCAGCAGCTTATATTCCAGCTCCTACAATGAGCAGTTCTTC.

The V call is TRBV11-2, the J call TRBJ2-7; maybe TRBD1 (6 bases). Per germline, CDR1 SGHAT and CDR2 FQNNGV. V was pared by 8 bases and J by 0 bases, with 17 bases between. The CDR3 sequence is 15 residues long. The CDR3 coding sequence is TGTGCCAGCTCGAACGACAGGCATGACTCCTACGAGCAGTACTTC. This codes for CASSNDRHDSYEQYF.